What follows are 12 T cell receptor beta chains derived from one specimen sequenced in a study of early T cells in non-severe SARS-CoV-2 infection. In TCRdb, the 5' RACE reads were re-called with MiXCR into one record per CDR3 protein. This table holds some 91,000 distinct CDR3 sequences, 13% found once. The sequencing sample was made of whole blood. The receptors derive from an adult who was a healthcare worker with PCR-confirmed SARS-CoV-2 infection or an uninfected control (not recorded which).

CDR3 protein: CATRGGLGNQPQHF. The DNA of the CDR3 is TGTGCCACCCGGGGAGGGCTCGGCAATCAGCCCCAGCATTTT. This chain uses TRBV6-5 with TRBJ1-5; D is unresolved. V dropped 10 bases and J dropped 2 bases, with 15 bases sitting between them. The germline V gene encodes CDR1 MNHEY and CDR2 SVGAGI. The CDR3 runs 14 residues.

This clonotype has more than one count but fewer than ten. The V gene is TRBV5-4, the J gene TRBJ2-5; 7 bases fit TRBD2. This CDR3 has 14 amino acids. V gave up 2 bases and J gave up 4 bases; unmatched junction bases: 5. Looked up from germline, CDR1 is SGHNT and CDR2 is YYREEE (reference sequence). This CDR3 reads CASSFSGGSETQYF. CDR3 sequence (DNA): TGTGCCAGCAGCTTCTCGGGGGGATCAGAGACCCAGTACTTC.

This clonotype came up many times. The chain employs TRBV10-1 and TRBJ1-5; D gene uncertain. Trimming shortened V by 4 bases and J by 0 bases, and 16 bases separated the two germline ends. Germline V CDR1 and CDR2: WNHNN, SYGVQD (reference sequence). This CDR3 has 17 amino acids. The CDR3 loop reads CASSAAPKRPSNQPQHF. CDR3 in DNA: TGCGCCAGCAGTGCGGCCCCCAAGAGACCTAGCAATCAGCCCCAGCATTTT.

This clonotype was seen ten or more times. The chain uses TRBV4-1 and TRBJ1-1; 7 bases line up with TRBD1. CDR1 and CDR2 (germline): MGHRA, YSYEKL. The CDR3 length is 14 residues. V was pared by 2 bases and J by 10 bases, with 10 bases of the junction left unmatched. CDR3 DNA: TGCGCCAGCAGCCAACCTTCAAACCGGGACAGAGCTTTCTTT. This translates into CASSQPSNRDRAFF.

As to this clonotype: A much larger clone sits a single nucleotide away, making a read error possible. The genes are TRBV10-3 and TRBJ1-2; D unclear. The CDR3 has 15 amino acids. Looked up from germline, CDR1 is ENHRY and CDR2 is SYGVKD. CDR3 protein: CAISNPTTVFYGYSF. The CDR3 DNA follows: TGTGCCATCAGTAACCCGACCACAGTATTCTATGGCTACTCCTTC.

This clonotype was recorded a few times. The chain has TRBV5-6 and TRBJ1-3; no clear D. CDR1 and CDR2 from the germline V gene are SGHDT and YYEEEE. Between the trimmed V and J ends, which lost 2 bases and 0 bases, there was a span of 6 bases. This CDR3 comprises 14 residues. The CDR3, as DNA: TGTGCCAGCAGCTTTTCCGTCTCTGGAAACACCATATATTTT. This encodes CASSFSVSGNTIYF.

The V and J genes are TRBV3-1 and TRBJ1-2; D possibly corresponds to TRBD1 (5 bases). Trimming cost V 4 bases and J 3 bases, with 9 bases left between them. Germline V gives CDR1 LGHDT, CDR2 YNNKEL (reference sequence). There are 13 residues in the CDR3. CDR3 amino acids: CASSPWTHYGYTF. The CDR3, as DNA: TGTGCCAGCAGCCCCTGGACACACTATGGCTACACCTTC.

This clonotype was seen ten or more times. The gene calls are TRBV4-3 and TRBJ2-3; 12 bases line up with TRBD2. Germline V gene sequence: CDR1 LGHNA, CDR2 YSLEER. Unmatched junction bases numbered 7, after V lost 1 base and J lost 2 bases. This CDR3 comprises 18 residues. CDR3 bases: TGCGCCAGCAGCCAAGGTCCTAGCGGGGGGGCAATCACAGATACGCAGTATTTT. It yields the protein CASSQGPSGGAITDTQYF.

The CDR3 loop is CATSDRSGTGGNEQFF. CDR3 in DNA: TGTGCCACCAGTGATCGTTCCGGGACAGGGGGCAATGAGCAGTTCTTC. The chain couples TRBV24-1 to TRBJ2-1; TRBD1 aligns across 11 bases. The CDR3 loop spans 16 amino acids. J lost 6 bases, V lost 3 bases, and 6 bases had no gene match. Germline V lookup: CDR1 KGHDR, CDR2 SFDVKD.

This clonotype was picked up a small number of times. This chain connects TRBV28 to TRBJ2-2, with D uncertain. There are 13 residues in the CDR3. The germline V gene has CDR1 MDHEN and CDR2 SYDVKM. V shed 7 bases and J shed 5 bases, with 11 bases lying between them. The CDR3 DNA reads as TGTGCCAGCACCCTCAGCGTAACCGGGGAGCTGTTTTTT. Translation: CASTLSVTGELFF. The full variable domain, in which reference TRBV28 and TRBJ2-2 provide the parts outside the CDR3, is DVKVTQSSRYLVKRTGEKVFLECVQDMDHENMFWYRQDPGLGLRLIYFSYDVKMKEKGDIPEGYSVSREKKERFSLILESASTNQTSMYLCASTLSVTGELFFGEGSRLTVL.

This clonotype was found many times. The J gene is TRBJ2-5, the V gene TRBV28; no reliable D call. There are 11 residues in the CDR3. Germline V gene lookup returns CDR1 MDHEN and CDR2 SYDVKM. With 3 bases removed from V and 5 bases from J, the gap between germline ends came to 4 bases. The CDR3 loop reads CASSLMETQYF. For the CDR3, the DNA is TGTGCCAGCAGTTTGATGGAGACCCAGTACTTC.

This clonotype was counted a few times. The V gene is TRBV27, the J gene TRBJ2-5; possibly TRBD1 for D (5 bases). The CDR3 extends over 14 amino acids. The V end lost 2 bases, the J end lost 2 bases, and 9 bases lay between the germline ends. Germline CDR1 is MNHEY and CDR2 is SMNVEV (reference sequence). The CDR3 region is CASSLSRAQETQYF. The CDR3 region has the DNA TGTGCCAGCAGTTTAAGCAGGGCTCAAGAGACCCAGTACTTC.